This is a list of T cell receptor beta chains from one sample in a study of blood T cell repertoires in COVID-19. Sequencing was performed with immunoSEQ multiplex PCR; in TCRdb, only in-frame clones are kept and a portion is missing. The sample has roughly 430,000 clones, 88% seen once; the top ten hold approximately 2.1%. Sample: PBMCs or T cells enriched from blood (not recorded which). The receptors shown here come from a woman aged 40 to 50 with acute COVID-19. CDR3s include the opening cysteine and the closing phenylalanine or tryptophan. Each record gives: V gene, J gene, D gene, CDR3 protein, CDR3 DNA. The D gene is left open where the match is weak.

v_gene: TRBV6-5
j_gene: TRBJ2-3
d_gene: -
CDR3aa: CASRRAGTDTQYF
CDR3nt: TGTGCCAGCAGGCGGGCGGGCACAGATACGCAGTATTTT

v_gene: TRBV7-2
j_gene: TRBJ2-5
d_gene: -
CDR3aa: CASSFTGPQTQYF
CDR3nt: TGTGCCAGCAGCTTTACAGGGCCTCAGACCCAGTACTTC

v_gene: TRBV6-2/TRBV6-3
j_gene: TRBJ1-1
d_gene: TRBD1
CDR3aa: CASSYLGQGAYTEAFF
CDR3nt: TGTGCCAGCAGTTACCTGGGACAGGGGGCTTACACTGAAGCTTTCTTT

v_gene: TRBV2
j_gene: TRBJ1-5
d_gene: -
CDR3aa: CASSEGQGSQPQHF
CDR3nt: TGTGCCAGCAGTGAAGGGCAGGGAAGCCAGCCCCAGCATTTT

v_gene: TRBV7-9
j_gene: TRBJ1-3
d_gene: -
CDR3aa: CASSLDRRMENTIYF
CDR3nt: TGTGCCAGCAGCTTGGACAGACGTATGGAAAACACCATATATTTT

v_gene: TRBV5-8
j_gene: TRBJ1-5
d_gene: -
CDR3aa: CASSFGGNQPQHF
CDR3nt: TGTGCCAGCAGCTTCGGGGGAAATCAGCCCCAGCATTTT

v_gene: TRBV15
j_gene: TRBJ2-1
d_gene: -
CDR3aa: CATSREAGQGSTSAGFSYNEQFF
CDR3nt: TGTGCCACCAGCAGAGAGGCTGGACAGGGGTCGACTAGCGCAGGATTCTCCTACAATGAGCAGTTCTTC

v_gene: TRBV11-2
j_gene: TRBJ1-5
d_gene: -
CDR3aa: CASSPTGQPFQPQHF
CDR3nt: TGTGCCAGCAGCCCAACAGGACAGCCCTTCCAGCCCCAGCATTTT

v_gene: TRBV7-2
j_gene: TRBJ2-2
d_gene: -
CDR3aa: CASSLGFWPGELFF
CDR3nt: TGTGCCAGCAGCTTAGGTTTCTGGCCCGGGGAGCTGTTTTTT

v_gene: TRBV30
j_gene: TRBJ1-5
d_gene: TRBD1
CDR3aa: CAWTQGTGGQPQHF
CDR3nt: TGTGCCTGGACCCAGGGGACAGGGGGCCAGCCCCAGCATTTT

v_gene: TRBV5-1
j_gene: TRBJ2-1
d_gene: TRBD1
CDR3aa: CASSSGGDPYNEQFF
CDR3nt: TGCGCCAGCAGCTCAGGGGGCGACCCCTACAATGAGCAGTTCTTC

v_gene: TRBV12-3/TRBV12-4
j_gene: TRBJ1-2
d_gene: -
CDR3aa: CASSLGGNYGYTF
CDR3nt: TGTGCCAGCAGTTTGGGAGGGAACTATGGCTACACCTTC

v_gene: TRBV11-3
j_gene: TRBJ2-7
d_gene: -
CDR3aa: CASSLGGSSYEQYF
CDR3nt: TGTGCCAGCAGCTTAGGAGGGAGCTCCTACGAGCAGTACTTC

v_gene: TRBV7-8
j_gene: TRBJ1-4
d_gene: TRBD1
CDR3aa: CASSPDRGEKLFF
CDR3nt: TGTGCCAGCAGCCCGGACAGGGGTGAAAAACTGTTTTTT